This T cell receptor beta chain came from a study of cytomegalovirus exposure and HLA in healthy donors. With 6 bases clipped from V and 10 bases from J, the junction kept 10 bases outside the gene matches. CDR1 and CDR2 from the germline V gene are KGHSH and LQKENI. CDR3 length: 14 amino acids. This clone was observed a handful of times. PCR employed 60 Vbeta and 13 Jbeta primers. Repertoires were generated with immunoSEQ multiplex PCR, while TCRdb's copy carries only in-frame clones and drops some. This sample has about 90,000 clones, with 78% found just once. Sequencing was performed on PBMCs. This receptor was taken from a woman in her thirties or forties in good health and CMV-seropositive. This chain uses TRBV18 with TRBJ2-1; 9 bases fit TRBD1. The CDR3 is CASSPTGGVYEQFF. The CDR3 DNA is TGTGCCAGCTCTCCGACAGGGGGGGTCTACGAGCAGTTCTTC.